One and the same sample provided the 32 T cell receptor beta chains below, sequenced in a study of T cells after yellow fever vaccination. TCRdb reanalysed the 5' RACE reads using MiXCR and keeps one entry per CDR3 protein. The table shows 300,000 to 350,000 distinct CDR3 sequences, with 8% to 9.5% occurring only once. The input for sequencing was PBMCs, taken roughly 47 days after the first yellow fever vaccination. Receptor source: a man aged 18 to 30 who received the YFV17D yellow fever vaccine.

This clonotype has a handful of counts. The V and J genes are TRBV29-1 and TRBJ2-1; 12 nucleotides match TRBD2. Germline trimming cut 7 bases from V and 3 bases from J; bases unmatched to any gene: 7. The length of the CDR3 is 15 residues. CDR1 SQVTM and CDR2 ANQGSEA come from the germline V gene. CDR3 residues: CSAEASGGDYNEQFF. Written as DNA, the CDR3 is TGCAGCGCCGAAGCTAGCGGGGGGGACTACAATGAGCAGTTCTTC.

This clonotype came up a few times. This chain joins TRBV11-1 and TRBJ1-1; TRBD1 is a possible D gene (5 bases). Per germline, CDR1 SGHAT and CDR2 FQDESV (reference sequence). V lost 2 bases and J lost 5, with 15 bases in between. The CDR3 extends over 15 amino acids. This CDR3 reads CASSLLGTKYTEAFF. The CDR3 coding sequence is TGTGCCAGCAGCTTATTGGGGACGAAGTATACTGAAGCTTTCTTT.

Only a few counts were recorded for this clonotype. The V gene is TRBV6-5, the J gene TRBJ2-1; no definite D call. Germline V gene lookup returns CDR1 MNHEY and CDR2 SVGAGI. This CDR3 spans 12 amino acids. V gave up 6 bases and J gave up 10 bases, with 13 bases separating them. As DNA, the CDR3 is TGTGCCAGCAGAAACCTGATTAGCGAGCAGTTCTTC. Translated: CASRNLISEQFF.

This clonotype was seen a few times. This chain links TRBV7-3 with TRBJ1-4; no definite D call. Trimming shortened V by 7 bases and J by 4 bases, and 7 bases separated the two germline ends. Germline loops: CDR1 SGHTA, CDR2 FQGTGA. The CDR3 length is 12 residues. Here the CDR3 reads CASKEGNEKLFF. CDR3 DNA: TGTGCCAGCAAGGAGGGTAATGAAAAACTGTTTTTT.

This clonotype was found many times. A read error may produce the germline difference seen at one junction end. The V gene is TRBV5-1, the J gene TRBJ2-7; 9 bases are a match to TRBD1. From germline, CDR1 is SGHRS and CDR2 YFSETQ. The CDR3 loop spans 13 amino acids. CDR3 DNA: TGTGCCAGCAGCTTGGACAGGGGCTACGAGCAGTACTTC. Translated, it gives CASSLDRGYEQYF.

The sample holds a few counts of this clonotype. The CDR3 loop is CASSLLPPYLYYEQYV. CDR3 coding DNA: TGTGCCAGCAGCTTACTGCCACCCTACCTATACTACGAGCAGTACGTC. The rearrangement joins TRBV7-6 to TRBJ2-7; D not certain. V lost 2 bases and J lost 3, with 17 bases in between. In germline, CDR1 is SGHVS, CDR2 FNYEAQ. The CDR3 runs to 16 residues.

This clonotype was counted between two and nine times. The chain joins TRBV20-1 to TRBJ2-3; tentative D call: TRBD2 (6 bases). The length of the CDR3 is 13 residues. Trimming removed 6 bases from V and 3 bases from J, with 13 bases in between. Germline assignment: CDR1 DFQATT and CDR2 SNEGSKA (reference sequence). Here the CDR3 DNA reads TGCAGTGCCCCACCAGGGAGGACAGATACGCAGTATTTT. Residues: CSAPPGRTDTQYF.

This clonotype has a handful of counts. This chain connects TRBV2 to TRBJ2-3, with D perhaps being TRBD1 or TRBD2 (6 bases each). Germline values: CDR1 SNHLY, CDR2 FYNNEI. The CDR3 totals 15 residues. V was pared by 8 bases and J by 2 bases, with 17 bases between. The CDR3 loop reads CASPIGGAHTDTQYF. The CDR3 coding sequence is TGTGCCAGCCCTATCGGGGGCGCACACACAGATACGCAGTATTTT.

This clonotype was seen many times. The CDR3 sequence is CASSLSGANVLTF. The CDR3 bases are TGTGCCAGCAGCTTGTCTGGGGCCAACGTCCTGACTTTC. The chain has TRBV12-3 or TRBV12-4 and TRBJ2-6, with D unclear. V dropped 6 bases and J dropped 1 base, with 4 bases sitting between them. The length of the CDR3 is 13 residues.

The table lists this clonotype with a few counts. This rearrangement joins TRBV18 to TRBJ2-1; no definite D call. V lost 5 bases and J 0 bases, leaving 14 bases between the germline ends. Germline-derived CDR1 and CDR2 are KGHSH and LQKENI. The CDR3 has 16 amino acids. This chain's CDR3 is CASSVKAASSYNEQFF. Written as DNA, the CDR3 is TGTGCCAGCTCAGTGAAGGCGGCAAGCTCCTACAATGAGCAGTTCTTC.

This chain links TRBV4-1 with TRBJ1-6; the D gene is possibly TRBD1 (6 bases). Germline assignment: CDR1 MGHRA and CDR2 YSYEKL. The V end lost 6 bases, the J end lost 9 bases, and 18 bases lay between the germline ends. There are 15 residues in the CDR3. The CDR3 is CASSVSTGRGSPLHF. The CDR3 DNA sequence: TGCGCCAGCAGTGTAAGCACAGGGCGGGGTTCACCCCTCCACTTT.

The chain carries TRBV5-1 and TRBJ1-2; D is perhaps TRBD1 (5 bases). Germline CDR1 is SGHRS and CDR2 is YFSETQ. This CDR3 is built from 16 residues. Trimming removed 5 bases from V and 3 bases from J, with 20 bases in between. CDR3 sequence reads: CASRPFATGGDYGYTF. CDR3 DNA sequence: TGCGCCAGCAGGCCCTTCGCTACCGGGGGAGACTATGGCTACACCTTC.

CDR3 sequence (DNA): TGTGCCAGCAGCCAAGATCCAGAAAACATTCAGTACTTC. It codes for CASSQDPENIQYF. The rearrangement links TRBV14 to TRBJ2-4; unclear D gene. V lost 0 bases, J lost 5 bases, and 5 bases lay in between. Germline loops: CDR1 SGHDN, CDR2 FVKESK. The CDR3 extends over 13 amino acids.

This clonotype was detected ten times or more. V usage is TRBV29-1 and J usage is TRBJ1-1, with unresolved D. With 4 bases removed from V and 0 bases from J, the gap between germline ends came to 6 bases. Germline loops: CDR1 SQVTM, CDR2 ANQGSEA. This CDR3 has 12 residues. For the CDR3, the DNA is TGCAGCGTTGCCAGGATGAACACTGAAGCTTTCTTT. It codes for CSVARMNTEAFF.

This clonotype was found a few times. The V call is TRBV20-1, the J call TRBJ2-5; TRBD1 matches 7 bases. This CDR3 spans 13 amino acids. V lost 2 bases to trimming and J lost 3 bases; unmatched junction nucleotides: 3. Germline values: CDR1 DFQATT, CDR2 SNEGSKA (reference sequence). CDR3 bases: TGCAGTGCTAGAAATACAGGGGAAGAGACCCAGTACTTC. Translating gives CSARNTGEETQYF.

This clonotype was observed a few times. The CDR3 sequence: CASSPDGVRGNIQYF. DNA of the CDR3: TGTGCCAGCAGCCCGGATGGAGTTCGAGGAAACATTCAGTACTTC. The V and J genes are TRBV7-2 and TRBJ2-4, with D hard to call. This CDR3 comprises 15 residues. V dropped 5 bases and J dropped 6 bases, with 17 bases sitting between them. Germline V gene data show CDR1 as SGHTA and CDR2 as FQGNSA.

The sample holds a few counts of this clonotype. The V gene is TRBV12-3 or TRBV12-4, the J gene TRBJ1-2, with D unclear. The CDR3 runs 15 residues. Trimming left V 5 bases short and J 4 bases short, with 17 bases between. CDR3 bases: TGTGCCAGCAGTCCCCGGATGATTGTTGGCTATGGCTACACCTTC. Amino acid sequence: CASSPRMIVGYGYTF.

V is TRBV5-1 and J is TRBJ2-3; weak D call: TRBD1 (7 bases). Germline CDR1 SGHRS, CDR2 YFSETQ. The CDR3 extends over 11 amino acids. With 4 bases removed from V and 14 bases from J, the gap between germline ends came to 14 bases. The CDR3 DNA follows: TGCGCCAGCAGCCATACAGGGGAGGCGTATTTT. Its translation is CASSHTGEAYF.

This clonotype was seen repeatedly, ten times or more. The chain employs TRBV10-3 and TRBJ2-1; no clear D. V was clipped by 0 bases and J by 5 bases, with 5 bases between them. CDR1 ENHRY and CDR2 SYGVKD come from the germline V gene. The CDR3 is 13 amino acids. The CDR3 here is CAISESQNNEQFF. As DNA, the CDR3 is TGTGCCATCAGTGAGTCCCAGAACAATGAGCAGTTCTTC.

This rearrangement joins TRBV7-2 to TRBJ2-1; D may be TRBD1 or TRBD2 (5 bases each). This CDR3 is 15 amino acids long. The V end was cut by 1 base, the J end by 2 bases, with 9 bases between. Germline-derived CDR1 and CDR2 are SGHTA and FQGNSA. The CDR3 loop is CASSLGGPTYNEQFF. Here the CDR3 DNA reads TGTGCCAGCAGCTTAGGGGGACCGACCTACAATGAGCAGTTCTTC.

The chain carries TRBV5-1 and TRBJ1-1, with D unresolved. Trimming removed 0 bases at V and 1 base at J, with 7 bases between. The length of the CDR3 is 14 residues. CDR1 SGHRS and CDR2 YFSETQ come from the germline V gene. As DNA, the CDR3 is TGCGCCAGCAGCTTGGAGCGGGCGAACACTGAAGCTTTCTTT. This sequence encodes CASSLERANTEAFF.

This chain uses TRBV4-1 with TRBJ1-6; D is perhaps TRBD1 (6 bases). CDR3 length equals 16 residues. V shed 1 base and J shed 7 bases, with 14 bases lying between them. Germline CDR1 and CDR2: MGHRA and YSYEKL. CDR3 sequence: CASSQGTVSGNSPLHF. The CDR3 DNA is TGCGCCAGCAGCCAAGGGACAGTCTCTGGGAATTCACCCCTCCACTTT.

V usage is TRBV7-9 and J usage is TRBJ2-5; 7 nucleotides line up with TRBD1. Germline V gene data show CDR1 as SEHNR and CDR2 as FQNEAQ (reference sequence). The ends lost 5 bases at V and 5 bases at J; junction bases unmatched: 11. The CDR3 contains 15 residues. The CDR3 sequence is CASSPRDSLGETQYF. CDR3 coding DNA: TGTGCCAGCAGCCCTCGGGACAGCCTGGGGGAGACCCAGTACTTC.

In its sample, this clonotype was seen many times. The rearrangement joins TRBV4-2 to TRBJ1-6; unclear D gene. The CDR3 is made up of 15 amino acids. Germline assignment: CDR1 LGHNA and CDR2 YNFKEQ. The V end was cut by 0 bases, the J end by 9 bases, with 12 bases between. CDR3 residues: CASSQEIRRVSPLHF. The CDR3 DNA is TGTGCCAGCAGCCAAGAAATCAGGAGGGTTTCACCCCTCCACTTT.

At least ten counts were recorded for this clonotype. The V gene is TRBV5-1, the J gene TRBJ2-5; 9 bases agree with TRBD1. Germline-derived CDR1 and CDR2 are SGHRS and YFSETQ. Trimming cost V 4 bases and J 5 bases; bases outside gene matches: 9. This CDR3 is built from 15 residues. The CDR3 sequence is CASSPGTGRWETQYF. The CDR3 DNA reads as TGCGCCAGCAGCCCCGGGACAGGGCGATGGGAGACCCAGTACTTC.

This clonotype came up many times. The gene calls are TRBV4-2 and TRBJ2-1, with 9 bases that match TRBD2. Germline V gives CDR1 LGHNA, CDR2 YNFKEQ. The trim removed 0 bases at V and 1 base at J, leaving 1 base unmatched. The CDR3 spans 16 residues. Here the CDR3 reads CASSQDTSGSYNEQFF. As DNA, the CDR3 is TGTGCCAGCAGCCAAGATACTAGCGGGTCCTACAATGAGCAGTTCTTC.

The chain couples TRBV12-3 or TRBV12-4 to TRBJ2-7; 7 bases fit TRBD1. Unmatched junction bases numbered 11, after V lost 3 bases and J lost 3 bases. This CDR3 is 16 amino acids long. The CDR3 DNA reads as TGTGCCAGCAGTTTCGGATGGACAGGTTCAAACTACGAGCAGTACTTC. It codes for CASSFGWTGSNYEQYF.

The chain carries TRBV5-1 and TRBJ2-5, with 9 nucleotides matching TRBD1. J was trimmed by 1 base and V by 2 bases; bases with no gene match: 9. Germline assignment: CDR1 SGHRS and CDR2 YFSETQ. The CDR3 sequence is 17 residues long. The CDR3 protein is CASSFGQGIVSQETQYF. As DNA, the CDR3 is TGCGCCAGCAGCTTCGGACAGGGGATTGTGAGCCAAGAGACCCAGTACTTC.

This clonotype was seen ten or more times. The chain has TRBV4-1 and TRBJ1-5; D might be TRBD1 (5 bases). V gave up 2 bases and J gave up 0 bases, with 8 bases separating them. Germline V lookup: CDR1 MGHRA, CDR2 YSYEKL. The CDR3 loop spans 15 amino acids. The CDR3 is CASSQRRVSNQPQHF. CDR3 bases: TGCGCCAGCAGCCAACGCAGGGTTAGCAATCAGCCCCAGCATTTT.

There are a few counts of this clonotype. The rearrangement links TRBV6-5 to TRBJ2-3; D call uncertain. The CDR3 length is 14 residues. V was clipped by 0 bases and J by 2 bases, with 6 bases between them. The V gene's germline CDR1 is MNHEY and CDR2 SVGAGI. The CDR3 region has the DNA TGTGCCAGCAGTTACTCGGGCTACACAGATACGCAGTATTTT. Amino acids: CASSYSGYTDTQYF.

There are many counts of this clonotype. J is TRBJ1-2 and V is TRBV9; perhaps TRBD1 as D (5 bases). The V end lost 0 bases, the J end lost 2 bases, and 8 bases lay between the germline ends. Germline V gene lookup returns CDR1 SGDLS and CDR2 YYNGEE. CDR3 size: 14 residues. The CDR3 sequence: CASSVAGQNYGYTF. The DNA for the CDR3 is TGTGCCAGCAGCGTAGCAGGGCAGAACTATGGCTACACCTTC.

This clonotype was picked up a small number of times. The genes are TRBV27 and TRBJ2-7; D gene unclear. CDR3 length: 12 residues. V lost 8 bases, J lost 2 bases, and 10 bases lay in between. Germline lookup yields CDR1 MNHEY and CDR2 SMNVEV (reference sequence). The CDR3 spells CASGHGAYEQYF. As DNA, the CDR3 is TGTGCCAGCGGGCACGGAGCCTACGAGCAGTACTTC.